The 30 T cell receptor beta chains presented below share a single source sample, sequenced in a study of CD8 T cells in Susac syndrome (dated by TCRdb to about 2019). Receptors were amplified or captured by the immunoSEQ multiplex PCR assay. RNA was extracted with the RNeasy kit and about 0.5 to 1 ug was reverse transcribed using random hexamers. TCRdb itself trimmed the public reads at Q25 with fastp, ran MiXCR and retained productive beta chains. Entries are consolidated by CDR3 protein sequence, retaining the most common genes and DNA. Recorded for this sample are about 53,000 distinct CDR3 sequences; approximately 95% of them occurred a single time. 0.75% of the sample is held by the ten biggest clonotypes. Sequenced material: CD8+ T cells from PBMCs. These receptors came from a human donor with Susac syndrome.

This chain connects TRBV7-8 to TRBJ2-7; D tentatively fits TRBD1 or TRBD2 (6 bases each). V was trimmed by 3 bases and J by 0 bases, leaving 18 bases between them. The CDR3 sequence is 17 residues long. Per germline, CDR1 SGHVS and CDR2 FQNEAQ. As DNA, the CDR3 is TGTGCCAGCAGCTTCCACAGGGAGGAAAGCAGCTCCTACGAGCAGTACTTC. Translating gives CASSFHREESSSYEQYF.

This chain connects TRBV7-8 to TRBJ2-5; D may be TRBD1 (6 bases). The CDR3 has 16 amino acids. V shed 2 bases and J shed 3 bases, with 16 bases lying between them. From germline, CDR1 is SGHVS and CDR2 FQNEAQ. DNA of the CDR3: TGTGCCAGCAGCTTACACCCTACAGGACAGAAAGAGACCCAGTACTTC. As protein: CASSLHPTGQKETQYF.

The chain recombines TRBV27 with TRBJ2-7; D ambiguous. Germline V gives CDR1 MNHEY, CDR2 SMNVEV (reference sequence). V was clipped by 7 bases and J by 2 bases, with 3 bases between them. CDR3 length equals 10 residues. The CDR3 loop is CASNPYEQYF. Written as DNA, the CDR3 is TGTGCCAGCAACCCCTACGAGCAGTACTTC.

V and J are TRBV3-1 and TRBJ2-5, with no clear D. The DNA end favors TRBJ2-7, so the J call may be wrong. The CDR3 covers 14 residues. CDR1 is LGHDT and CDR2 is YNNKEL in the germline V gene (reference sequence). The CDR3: CASSQDLKHYEQYF. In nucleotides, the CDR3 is TGTGCCAGCAGCCAAGATCTGAAGCACTACGAGCAGTACTTC.

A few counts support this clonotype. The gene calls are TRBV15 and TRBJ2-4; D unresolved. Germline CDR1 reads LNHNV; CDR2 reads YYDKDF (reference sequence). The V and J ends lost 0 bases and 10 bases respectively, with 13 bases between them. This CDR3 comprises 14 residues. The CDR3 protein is CATSREGFRRIQYF. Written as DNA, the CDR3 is TGTGCCACCAGCAGAGAGGGTTTTAGAAGGATTCAGTACTTC.

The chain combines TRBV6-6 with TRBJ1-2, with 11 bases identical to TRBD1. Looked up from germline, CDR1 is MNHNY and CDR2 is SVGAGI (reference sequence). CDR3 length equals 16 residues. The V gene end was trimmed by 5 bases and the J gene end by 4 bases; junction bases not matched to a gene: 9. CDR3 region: CASSLTGTGGIYGYTF. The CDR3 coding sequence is TGTGCCAGCAGTCTAACCGGGACAGGGGGGATCTATGGCTACACCTTC.

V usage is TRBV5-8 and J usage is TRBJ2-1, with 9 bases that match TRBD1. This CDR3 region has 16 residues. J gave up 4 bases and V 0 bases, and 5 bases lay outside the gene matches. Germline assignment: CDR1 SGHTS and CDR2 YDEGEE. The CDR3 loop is CASSLETGTGYNEQFF. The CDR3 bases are TGTGCCAGCAGCTTGGAGACCGGGACAGGGTACAATGAGCAGTTCTTC.

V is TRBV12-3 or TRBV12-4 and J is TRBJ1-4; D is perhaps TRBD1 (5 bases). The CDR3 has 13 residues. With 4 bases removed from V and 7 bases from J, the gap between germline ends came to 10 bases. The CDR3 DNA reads TGTGCCAGCAGTTATCAGGGACCTGAAAAACTGTTTTTT. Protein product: CASSYQGPEKLFF.

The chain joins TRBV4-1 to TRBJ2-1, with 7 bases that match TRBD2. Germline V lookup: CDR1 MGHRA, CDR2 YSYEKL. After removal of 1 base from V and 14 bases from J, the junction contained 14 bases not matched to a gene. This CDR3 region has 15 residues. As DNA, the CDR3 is TGCGCCAGCAGCCAAGTGGGGCTGGGACTACACTGGGAGTTCTTC. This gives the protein CASSQVGLGLHWEFF.

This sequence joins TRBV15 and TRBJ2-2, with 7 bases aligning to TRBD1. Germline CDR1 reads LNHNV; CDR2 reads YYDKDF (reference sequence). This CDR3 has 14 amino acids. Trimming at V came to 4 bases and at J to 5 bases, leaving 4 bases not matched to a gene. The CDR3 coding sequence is TGTGCCACCAGCAAAGACAGGGAGACCGGGGAGCTGTTTTTT. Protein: CATSKDRETGELFF. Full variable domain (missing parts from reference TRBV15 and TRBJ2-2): DAMVIQNPRYQVTQFGKPVTLSCSQTLNHNVMYWYQQKSSQAPKLLFHYYDKDFNNEADTPDNFQSRRPNTSFCFLDIRSPGLGDTAMYLCATSKDRETGELFFGEGSRLTVL.

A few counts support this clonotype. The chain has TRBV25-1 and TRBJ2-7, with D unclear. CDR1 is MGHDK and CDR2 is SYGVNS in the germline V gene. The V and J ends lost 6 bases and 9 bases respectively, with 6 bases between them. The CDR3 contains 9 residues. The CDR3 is CASSPGQYF. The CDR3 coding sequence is TGTGCCAGCAGCCCGGGGCAGTACTTC.

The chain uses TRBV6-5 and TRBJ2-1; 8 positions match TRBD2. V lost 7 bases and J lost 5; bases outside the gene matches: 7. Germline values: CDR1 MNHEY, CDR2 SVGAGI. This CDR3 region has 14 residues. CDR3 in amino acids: CASTKTSADNEQFF. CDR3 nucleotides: TGTGCCAGCACTAAGACTAGCGCAGACAATGAGCAGTTCTTC.

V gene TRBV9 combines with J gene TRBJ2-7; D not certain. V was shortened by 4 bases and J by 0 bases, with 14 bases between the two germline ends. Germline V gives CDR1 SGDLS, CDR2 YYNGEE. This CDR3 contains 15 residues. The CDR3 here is CASSPRLDPSYEQYF. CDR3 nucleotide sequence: TGTGCCAGCAGCCCCCGGTTAGACCCCTCCTACGAGCAGTACTTC. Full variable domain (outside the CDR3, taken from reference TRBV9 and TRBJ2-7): DSGVTQTPKHLITATGQRVTLRCSPRSGDLSVYWYQQSLDQGLQFLIQYYNGEERAKGNILERFSAQQFPDLHSELNLSSLELGDSALYFCASSPRLDPSYEQYFGPGTRLTVT.

CDR3 in DNA: TGTGCCAGCAGCAAAGGGGGACGCCGGGGGCAGTTCTTC. As protein: CASSKGGRRGQFF. The genes are TRBV7-9 and TRBJ2-1; D is possibly TRBD1 (6 bases). V lost 5 bases, J lost 12 bases, and 17 bases lay in between. The germline gives CDR1 SEHNR, CDR2 FQNEAQ (reference sequence). The CDR3 covers 13 residues.

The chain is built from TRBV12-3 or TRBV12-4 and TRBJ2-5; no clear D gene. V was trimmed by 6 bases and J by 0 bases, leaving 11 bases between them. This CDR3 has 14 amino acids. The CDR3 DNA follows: TGTGCCAGCAGCCTACGGGTTTACCAAGAGACCCAGTACTTC. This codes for CASSLRVYQETQYF.

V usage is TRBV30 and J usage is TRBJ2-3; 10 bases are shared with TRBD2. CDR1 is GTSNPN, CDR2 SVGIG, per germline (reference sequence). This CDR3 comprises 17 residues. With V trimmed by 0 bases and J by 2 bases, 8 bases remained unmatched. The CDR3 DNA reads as TGTGCCTGGAGTGTACTCAGCGGGGGGGGATTCACAGATACGCAGTATTTT. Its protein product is CAWSVLSGGGFTDTQYF.

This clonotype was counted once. The CDR3 nucleotides are TGCAGCGTGGTAGAGAACAGGGGGGTCTACGAGCAGTACTTC. Translating gives CSVVENRGVYEQYF. This chain links TRBV29-1 with TRBJ2-7, with TRBD1 matching 8 bases. Germline CDR1 and CDR2: SQVTM and ANQGSEA. The CDR3 length is 14 residues. V dropped 6 bases and J dropped 3; count of bases not matched to a gene: 10.

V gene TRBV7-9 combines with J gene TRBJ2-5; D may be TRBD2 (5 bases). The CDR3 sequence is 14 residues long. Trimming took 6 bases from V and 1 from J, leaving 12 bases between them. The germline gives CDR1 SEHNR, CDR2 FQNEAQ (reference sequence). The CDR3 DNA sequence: TGTGCCAGCAGTTTGTGGACTTTCCAAGAGACCCAGTACTTC. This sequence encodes CASSLWTFQETQYF. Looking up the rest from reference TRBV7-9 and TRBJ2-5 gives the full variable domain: DTGVSQNPRHKITKRGQNVTFRCDPISEHNRLYWYRQTLGQGPEFLTYFQNEAQLEKSRLLSDRFSAERPKGSFSTLEIQRTEQGDSAMYLCASSLWTFQETQYFGPGTRLLVL.

The CDR3 is CASSLVSSGYGYTF. The CDR3 bases are TGTGCCAGCAGTTTAGTGTCGTCCGGCTATGGCTACACCTTC. The gene calls are TRBV12-3 or TRBV12-4 and TRBJ1-2; D unresolved. V was cut by 1 base and J by 4 bases, with 10 bases left in between. The CDR3 totals 14 residues.

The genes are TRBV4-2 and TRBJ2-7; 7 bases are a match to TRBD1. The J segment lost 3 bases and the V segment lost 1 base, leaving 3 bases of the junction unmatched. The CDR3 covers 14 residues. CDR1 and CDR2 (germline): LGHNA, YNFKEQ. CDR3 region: CASSQGTGIYEQYF. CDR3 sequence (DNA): TGTGCCAGCAGCCAAGGGACAGGAATCTACGAGCAGTACTTC.

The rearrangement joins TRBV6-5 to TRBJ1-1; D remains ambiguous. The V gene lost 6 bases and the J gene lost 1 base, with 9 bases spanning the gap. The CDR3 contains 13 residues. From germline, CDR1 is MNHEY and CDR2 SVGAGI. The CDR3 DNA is TGTGCCAGCAGGAACAGTCGGAACACTGAAGCTTTCTTT. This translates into CASRNSRNTEAFF.

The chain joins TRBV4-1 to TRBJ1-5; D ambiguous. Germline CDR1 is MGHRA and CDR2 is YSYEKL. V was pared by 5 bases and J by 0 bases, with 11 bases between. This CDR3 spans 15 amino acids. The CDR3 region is CASSYIAASNQPQHF. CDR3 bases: TGCGCCAGCAGCTACATAGCGGCTAGCAATCAGCCCCAGCATTTT.

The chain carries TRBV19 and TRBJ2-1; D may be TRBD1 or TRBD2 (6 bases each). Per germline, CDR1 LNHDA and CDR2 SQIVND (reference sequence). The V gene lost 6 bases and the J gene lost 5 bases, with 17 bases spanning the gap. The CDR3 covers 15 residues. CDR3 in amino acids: CASSRRGPQNNEQFF. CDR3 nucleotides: TGTGCCAGTAGCCGCCGGGGGCCCCAAAACAATGAGCAGTTCTTC.

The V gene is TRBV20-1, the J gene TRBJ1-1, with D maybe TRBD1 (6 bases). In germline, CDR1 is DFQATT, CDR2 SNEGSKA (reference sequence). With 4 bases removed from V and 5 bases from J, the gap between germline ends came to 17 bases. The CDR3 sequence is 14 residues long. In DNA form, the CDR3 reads TGCAGTGCTACAGATAAACAGGGAGAGACTGAAGCTTTCTTT. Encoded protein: CSATDKQGETEAFF.

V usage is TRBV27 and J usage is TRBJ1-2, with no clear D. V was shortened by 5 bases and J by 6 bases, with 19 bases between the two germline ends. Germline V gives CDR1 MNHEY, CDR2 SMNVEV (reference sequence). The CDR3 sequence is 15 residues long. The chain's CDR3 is CASSPGFGPQNGYTF. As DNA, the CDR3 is TGTGCCAGCAGTCCGGGATTTGGGCCCCAAAATGGCTACACCTTC.

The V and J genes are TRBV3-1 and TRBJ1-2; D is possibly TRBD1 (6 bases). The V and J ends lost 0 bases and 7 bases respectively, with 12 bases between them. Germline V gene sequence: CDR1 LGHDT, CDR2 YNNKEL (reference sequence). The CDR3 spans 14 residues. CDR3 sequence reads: CASSQDPGVIGYTF. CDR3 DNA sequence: TGTGCCAGCAGCCAAGACCCAGGGGTCATTGGCTACACCTTC.

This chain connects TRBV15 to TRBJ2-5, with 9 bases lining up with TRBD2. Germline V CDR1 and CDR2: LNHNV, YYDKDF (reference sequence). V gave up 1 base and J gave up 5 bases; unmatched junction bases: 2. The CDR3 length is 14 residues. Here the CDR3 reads CATSRVTSGETQYF. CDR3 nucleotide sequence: TGTGCCACCAGCAGAGTGACTAGCGGTGAGACCCAGTACTTC.

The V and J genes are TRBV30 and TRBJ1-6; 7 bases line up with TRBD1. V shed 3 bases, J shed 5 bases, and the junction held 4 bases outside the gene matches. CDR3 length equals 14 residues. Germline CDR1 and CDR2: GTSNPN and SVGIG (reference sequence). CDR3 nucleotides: TGTGCCTGGAGAGCCAGGGGGGATAATTCACCCCTCCACTTT. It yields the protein CAWRARGDNSPLHF.

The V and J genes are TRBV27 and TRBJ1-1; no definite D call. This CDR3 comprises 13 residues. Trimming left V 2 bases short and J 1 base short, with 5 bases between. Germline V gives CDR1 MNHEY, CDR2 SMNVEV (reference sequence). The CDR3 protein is CASSLVWNTEAFF. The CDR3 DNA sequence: TGTGCCAGCAGTTTAGTTTGGAACACTGAAGCTTTCTTT.

CDR3 sequence reads: CAWTHRETQYF. In DNA, the CDR3 is TGTGCCTGGACCCATAGAGAGACCCAGTACTTC. V and J are TRBV30 and TRBJ2-5, with D unclear. The germline V and J ends were trimmed by 4 bases and 4 bases, with 7 bases remaining between them. This CDR3 comprises 11 residues. In germline, CDR1 is GTSNPN, CDR2 SVGIG (reference sequence).